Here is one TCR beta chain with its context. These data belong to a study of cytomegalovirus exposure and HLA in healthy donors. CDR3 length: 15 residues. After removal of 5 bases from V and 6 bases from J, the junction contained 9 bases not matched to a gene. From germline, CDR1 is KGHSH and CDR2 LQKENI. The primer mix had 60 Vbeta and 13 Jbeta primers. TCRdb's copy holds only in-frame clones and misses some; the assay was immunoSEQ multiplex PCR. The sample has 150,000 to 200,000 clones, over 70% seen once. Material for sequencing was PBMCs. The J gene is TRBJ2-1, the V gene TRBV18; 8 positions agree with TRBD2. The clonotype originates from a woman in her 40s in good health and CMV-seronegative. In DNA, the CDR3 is TGTGCCAGCTCAACTCCGGGACTAGGGGGCAATGAGCAGTTCTTC. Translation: CASSTPGLGGNEQFF. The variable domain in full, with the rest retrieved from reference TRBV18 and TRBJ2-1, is NAGVMQNPRHLVRRRGQEARLRCSPMKGHSHVYWYRQLPEEGLKFMVYLQKENIIDESGMPKERFSAEFPKEGPSILRIQQVVRGDSAAYFCASSTPGLGGNEQFFGPGTRLTVL.